This is a list of T cell receptor beta chains from one sample in a study of Graves' ophthalmopathy and Graves' hyperthyroidism. From the multiplex PCR reads, TCRdb called clonotypes with MiXCR, one entry per CDR3 protein. The data show hundreds of thousands of distinct CDR3 sequences, 22% seen once. Sequencing used peripheral blood. These receptors were collected from a woman aged 18-30 years with stable Graves' hyperthyroidism. Some clones in this sample may be carry-over from other donors' samples. Each CDR3 is given with its conserved first and last residue. A D gene is named only where the DNA matches it firmly. Some rows mark clone size as missing; the rest say once, few, many or name a class of expanded clone.

>TRBJ2-7|TRBV5-1|TRBD2|many
CASARLAANHYEQYF
TGCGCCAGCGCGAGACTAGCGGCTAATCACTACGAGCAGTACTTC
>TRBJ1-1|TRBV5-6|.|many
CASSLVLQEETEAFF
TGTGCCAGCAGCTTGGTCTTGCAGGAGGAGACTGAAGCTTTCTTT
>TRBJ2-5|TRBV20-1|.|.
CSARDLGGSGTQYF
TGCAGTGCTAGAGATCTAGGAGGGTCCGGGACCCAGTACTTC
>TRBJ2-7|TRBV7-2|TRBD1|many
CASSAWTGITYEQYF
TGTGCCAGCAGCGCTTGGACAGGCATAACCTACGAGCAGTACTTC
>TRBJ1-2|TRBV19|.|many
CATRRQYGYTF
TGTGCCACCCGAAGACAGTATGGCTACACCTTC
>TRBJ2-5|TRBV11-2|.|.
CASSLSKETQYF
TGTGCCAGCAGCTTATCGAAAGAGACCCAGTACTTC
>TRBJ2-7|TRBV13|TRBD1|many
CASSTGQGDYEQYF
TGTGCCAGCAGCACCGGACAGGGCGACTACGAGCAGTACTTC
>TRBJ1-2|TRBV20-1|.|many
CSASRSNYGYTF
TGCAGTGCTTCTAGATCTAACTATGGCTACACCTTC
>TRBJ1-5|TRBV6-1|.|many
CAGGGGGQPQHF
TGTGCCGGAGGAGGGGGAGGACAGCCCCAGCATTTT
>TRBJ1-2|TRBV7-9|.|many
CASSLMKDGYTF
TGTGCCAGCAGCTTAATGAAGGATGGCTACACCTTC
>TRBJ1-6|TRBV15|.|many
CATSREPLDASSPLHF
TGTGCCACCAGCAGAGAGCCCTTGGACGCTAGTTCACCCCTCCACTTT
>TRBJ1-5|TRBV11-1|.|many
CASSLEAGRGNQPQHF
TGTGCCAGCAGCTTAGAGGCAGGGCGAGGCAATCAGCCCCAGCATTTT
>TRBJ2-2|TRBV6-2/TRBV6-3|.|many
CASSLPWAVAPTGELFF
TGTGCCAGCAGTCTCCCTTGGGCAGTGGCTCCCACCGGGGAGCTGTTTTTT
>TRBJ2-7|TRBV6-2/TRBV6-3|.|.
CASRQGIEDEQYF
TGTGCCAGCAGGCAGGGGATTGAGGACGAGCAGTACTTC
>TRBJ1-5|TRBV9|TRBD1|.
CASSETPLAGQGAQEAHQPQHF
TGTGCCAGCAGCGAGACCCCCCTGGCGGGACAGGGGGCCCAGGAAGCGCATCAGCCCCAGCATTTT